This T cell receptor beta chain comes out of a study of monozygotic twins with inflammatory bowel disease. CDR3 size: 16 residues. Germline CDR1 and CDR2: SGHTA and FQGTGA. TCRdb reanalyzed the 5' RACE reads and collapses them to one entry per CDR3 protein, without DNA. Its table records some 450,000 distinct CDR3 sequences. This sequence originates from a human donor with ulcerative colitis or Crohn's disease, or a healthy co-twin of an affected twin (not recorded which). This chain links TRBV7-3 with TRBJ2-5; without DNA, the TCRdb call of TRBD1 cannot be checked. Sequenced: blood. CDR3 protein: CASSLAGTGVSETQYF.